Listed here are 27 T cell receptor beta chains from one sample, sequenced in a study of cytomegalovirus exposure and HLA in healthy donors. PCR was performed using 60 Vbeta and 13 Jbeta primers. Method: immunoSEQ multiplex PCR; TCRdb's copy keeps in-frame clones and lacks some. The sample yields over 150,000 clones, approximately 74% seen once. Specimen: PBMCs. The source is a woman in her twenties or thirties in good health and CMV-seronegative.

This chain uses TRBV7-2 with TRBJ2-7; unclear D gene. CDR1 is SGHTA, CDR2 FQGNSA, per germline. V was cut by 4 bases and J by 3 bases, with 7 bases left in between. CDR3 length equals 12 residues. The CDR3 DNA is TGTGCCAGCAGCTCGGTCTTCTACGAGCAGTACTTC. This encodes CASSSVFYEQYF.

CDR3 sequence: CATSRVMGQGAHSGSYNEQFF. For the CDR3, the DNA is TGTGCCACCAGCAGGGTCATGGGACAGGGGGCACATTCAGGCTCCTACAATGAGCAGTTCTTC. This rearrangement joins TRBV15 to TRBJ2-1; 12 bases are shared with TRBD1. V lost 3 bases to trimming and J lost 0 bases; unmatched junction nucleotides: 15. This CDR3 has 21 residues. Per the germline V gene, CDR1 is LNHNV and CDR2 is YYDKDF (reference sequence).

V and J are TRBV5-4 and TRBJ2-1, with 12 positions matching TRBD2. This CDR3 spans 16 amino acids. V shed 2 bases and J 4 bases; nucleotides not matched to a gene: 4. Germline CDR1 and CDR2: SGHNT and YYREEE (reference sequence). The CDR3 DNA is TGTGCCAGCAGCTTTGAGACTAGCGGGAGTTACAATGAGCAGTTCTTC. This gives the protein CASSFETSGSYNEQFF.

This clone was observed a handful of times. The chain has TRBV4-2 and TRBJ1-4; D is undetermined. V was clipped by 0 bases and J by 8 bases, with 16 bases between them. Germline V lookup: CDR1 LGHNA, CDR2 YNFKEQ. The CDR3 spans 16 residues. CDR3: CASSQDRGHGFEKLFF. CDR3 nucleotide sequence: TGTGCCAGCAGCCAAGATCGTGGGCACGGCTTCGAAAAACTGTTTTTT.

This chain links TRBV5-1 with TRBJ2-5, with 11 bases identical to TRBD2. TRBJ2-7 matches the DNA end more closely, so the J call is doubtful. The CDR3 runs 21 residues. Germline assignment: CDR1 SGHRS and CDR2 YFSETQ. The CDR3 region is CASSLQPLASGRPDRFYEQYF. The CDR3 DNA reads TGCGCCAGCAGCTTGCAACCCTTGGCTAGCGGGAGGCCGGATCGTTTCTACGAGCAGTACTTC.

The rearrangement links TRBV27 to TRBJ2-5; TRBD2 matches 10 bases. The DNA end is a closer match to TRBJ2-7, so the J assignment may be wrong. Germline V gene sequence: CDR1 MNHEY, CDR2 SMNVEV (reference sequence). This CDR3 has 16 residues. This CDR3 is CASSLSGAGGPYEQYF. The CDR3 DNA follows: TGTGCCAGCAGTTTATCGGGAGCGGGGGGGCCCTACGAGCAGTACTTC.

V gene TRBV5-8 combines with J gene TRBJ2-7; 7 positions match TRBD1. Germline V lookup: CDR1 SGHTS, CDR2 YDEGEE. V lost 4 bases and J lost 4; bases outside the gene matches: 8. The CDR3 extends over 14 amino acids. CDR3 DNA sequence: TGTGCCAGCAGCCAACCGGGACAGTTTTACGAGCAGTACTTC. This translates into CASSQPGQFYEQYF.

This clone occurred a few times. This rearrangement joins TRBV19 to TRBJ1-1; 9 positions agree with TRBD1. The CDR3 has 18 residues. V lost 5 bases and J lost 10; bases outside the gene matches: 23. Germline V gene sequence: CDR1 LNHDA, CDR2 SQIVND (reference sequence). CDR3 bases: TGTGCCAGTAGTTTACCGGGACAGGGTTCCGCTGGAAGGCCCCCAGCTTTCTTT. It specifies CASSLPGQGSAGRPPAFF.

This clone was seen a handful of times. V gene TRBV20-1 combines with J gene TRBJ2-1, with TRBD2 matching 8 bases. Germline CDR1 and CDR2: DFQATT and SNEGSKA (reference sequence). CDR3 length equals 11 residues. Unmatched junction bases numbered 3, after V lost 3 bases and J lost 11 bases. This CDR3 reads CSASSGTKQFF. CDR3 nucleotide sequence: TGCAGTGCTAGTAGCGGGACTAAGCAGTTCTTC.

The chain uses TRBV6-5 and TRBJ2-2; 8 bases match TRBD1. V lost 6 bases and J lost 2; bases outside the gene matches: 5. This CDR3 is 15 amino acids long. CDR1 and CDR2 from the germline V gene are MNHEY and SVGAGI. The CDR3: CASRGQGRNTGELFF. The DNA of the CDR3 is TGTGCCAGCAGAGGACAGGGTCGAAACACCGGGGAGCTGTTTTTT.

The CDR3 DNA is TGTGCCAGCAGCTTGGGGGAGAATCTAGCCAAAAACATTCAGTACTTC. Translated, it gives CASSLGENLAKNIQYF. The rearrangement joins TRBV5-4 to TRBJ2-4; TRBD2 might be the D (5 bases). In germline, CDR1 is SGHNT, CDR2 YYREEE (reference sequence). V lost 0 bases and J lost 0, with 10 bases in between. The CDR3 sequence is 16 residues long. Looking up the rest from reference TRBV5-4 and TRBJ2-4 gives the full variable domain: ETGVTQSPTHLIKTRGQQVTLRCSSQSGHNTVSWYQQALGQGPQFIFQYYREEENGRGNFPPRFSGLQFPNYSSELNVNALELDDSALYLCASSLGENLAKNIQYFGAGTRLSVL.

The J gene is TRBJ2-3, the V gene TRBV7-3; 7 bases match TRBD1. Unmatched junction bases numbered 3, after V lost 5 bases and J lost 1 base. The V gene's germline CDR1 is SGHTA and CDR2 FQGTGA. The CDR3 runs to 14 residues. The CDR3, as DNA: TGTGCCAGCAGCCCTCAGGGGGGCACAGATACGCAGTATTTT. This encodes CASSPQGGTDTQYF.

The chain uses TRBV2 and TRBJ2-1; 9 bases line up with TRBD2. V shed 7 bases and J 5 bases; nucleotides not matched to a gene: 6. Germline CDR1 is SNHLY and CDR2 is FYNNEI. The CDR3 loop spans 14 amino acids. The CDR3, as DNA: TGTGCCAGCAATTTAGCGGGGGTAAACAATGAGCAGTTCTTC. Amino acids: CASNLAGVNNEQFF.

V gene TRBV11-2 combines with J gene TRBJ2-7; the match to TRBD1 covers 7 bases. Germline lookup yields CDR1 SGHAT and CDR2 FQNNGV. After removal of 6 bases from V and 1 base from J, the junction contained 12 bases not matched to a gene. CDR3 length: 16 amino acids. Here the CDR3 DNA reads TGTGCCAGCAGACCTCGCCCGGGACAGCTTTCCTACGAGCAGTACTTC. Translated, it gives CASRPRPGQLSYEQYF.

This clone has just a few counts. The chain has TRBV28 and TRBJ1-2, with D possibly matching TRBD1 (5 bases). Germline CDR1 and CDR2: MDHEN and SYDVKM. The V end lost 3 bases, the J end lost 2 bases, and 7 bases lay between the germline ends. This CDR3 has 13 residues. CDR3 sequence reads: CASSFGGNYGYTF. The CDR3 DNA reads TGTGCCAGCAGTTTCGGGGGGAACTATGGCTACACCTTC.

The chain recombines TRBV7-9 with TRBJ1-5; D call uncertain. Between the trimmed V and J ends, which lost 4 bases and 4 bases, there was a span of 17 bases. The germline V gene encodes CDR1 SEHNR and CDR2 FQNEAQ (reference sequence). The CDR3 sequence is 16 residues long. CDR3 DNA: TGTGCCAGCAGCTCCTTCTCCGAGGATGGGAATCAGCCCCAGCATTTT. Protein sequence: CASSSFSEDGNQPQHF.

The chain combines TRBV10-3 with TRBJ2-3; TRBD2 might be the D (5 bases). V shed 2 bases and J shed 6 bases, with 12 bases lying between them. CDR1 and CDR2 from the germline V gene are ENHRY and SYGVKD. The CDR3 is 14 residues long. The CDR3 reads CAISEPEDSDTQYF. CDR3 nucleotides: TGTGCCATCAGTGAGCCGGAGGACTCGGATACGCAGTATTTT.

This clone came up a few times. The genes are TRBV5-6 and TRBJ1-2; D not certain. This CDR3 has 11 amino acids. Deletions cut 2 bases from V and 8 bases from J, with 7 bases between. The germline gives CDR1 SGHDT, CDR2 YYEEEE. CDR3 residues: CASSFRRGYTF. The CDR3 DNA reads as TGTGCCAGCAGCTTCAGGAGGGGCTACACCTTC.

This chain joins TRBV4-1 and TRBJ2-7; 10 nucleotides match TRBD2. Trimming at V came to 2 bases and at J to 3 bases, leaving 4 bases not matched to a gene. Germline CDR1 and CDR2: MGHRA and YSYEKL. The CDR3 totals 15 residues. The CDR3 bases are TGCGCCAGCAGCCAACTAGCGGGGGATTTCTACGAGCAGTACTTC. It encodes CASSQLAGDFYEQYF.

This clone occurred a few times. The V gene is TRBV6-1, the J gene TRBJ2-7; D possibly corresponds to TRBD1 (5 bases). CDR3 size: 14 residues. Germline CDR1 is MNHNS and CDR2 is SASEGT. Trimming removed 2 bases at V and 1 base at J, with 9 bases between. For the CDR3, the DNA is TGTGCCAGCAGTGAAAGGGGCAGGTCCTACGAGCAGTACTTC. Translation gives CASSERGRSYEQYF.

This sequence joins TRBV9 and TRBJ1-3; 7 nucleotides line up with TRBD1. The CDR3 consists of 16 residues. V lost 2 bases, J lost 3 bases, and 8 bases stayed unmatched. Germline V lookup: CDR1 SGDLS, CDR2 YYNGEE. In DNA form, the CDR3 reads TGTGCCAGCAGCGTTTCAGGGGGAGGTTTTGGAAACACCATATATTTT. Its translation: CASSVSGGGFGNTIYF.

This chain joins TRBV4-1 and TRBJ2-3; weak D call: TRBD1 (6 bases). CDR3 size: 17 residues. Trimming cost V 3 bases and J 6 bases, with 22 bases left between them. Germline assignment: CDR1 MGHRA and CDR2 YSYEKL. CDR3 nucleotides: TGCGCCAGCAGCCAGGTACTAGGGACACAACCTCCGGATACGCAGTATTTT. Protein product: CASSQVLGTQPPDTQYF.

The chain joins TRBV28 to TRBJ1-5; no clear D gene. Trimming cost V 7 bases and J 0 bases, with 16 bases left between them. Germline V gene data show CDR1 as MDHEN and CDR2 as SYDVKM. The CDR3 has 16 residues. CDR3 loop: CASTRKSGDSNQPQHF. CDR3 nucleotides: TGTGCCAGCACGCGTAAATCGGGAGATAGCAATCAGCCCCAGCATTTT.

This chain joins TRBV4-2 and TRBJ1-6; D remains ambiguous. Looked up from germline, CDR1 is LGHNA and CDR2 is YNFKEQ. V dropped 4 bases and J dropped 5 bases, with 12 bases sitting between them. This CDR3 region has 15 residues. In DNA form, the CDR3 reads TGTGCCAGCAGCCCCCACGACATCGATAATTCACCCCTCCACTTT. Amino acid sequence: CASSPHDIDNSPLHF.

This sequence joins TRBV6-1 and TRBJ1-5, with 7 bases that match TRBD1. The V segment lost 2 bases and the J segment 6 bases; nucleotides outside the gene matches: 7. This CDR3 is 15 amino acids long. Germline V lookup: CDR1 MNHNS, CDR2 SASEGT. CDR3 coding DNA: TGTGCCAGCAGTGAAAGGGGGCTACAAGGTCAGCCCCAGCATTTT. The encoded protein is CASSERGLQGQPQHF.

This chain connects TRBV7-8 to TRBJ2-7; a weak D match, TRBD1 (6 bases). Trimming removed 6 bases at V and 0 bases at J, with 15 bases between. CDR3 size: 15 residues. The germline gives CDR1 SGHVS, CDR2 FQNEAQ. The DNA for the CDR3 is TGTGCCAGCAGGCAAGGACAGCTCGTCTCCTACGAGCAGTACTTC. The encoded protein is CASRQGQLVSYEQYF.

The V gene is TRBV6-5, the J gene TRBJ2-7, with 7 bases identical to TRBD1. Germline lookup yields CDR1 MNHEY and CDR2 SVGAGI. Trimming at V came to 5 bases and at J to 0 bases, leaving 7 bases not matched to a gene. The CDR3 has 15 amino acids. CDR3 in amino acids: CASSRTGVSSYEQYF. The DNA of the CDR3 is TGTGCCAGCAGTAGGACAGGCGTAAGCTCCTACGAGCAGTACTTC.